A single sample is the source of the 9 T cell receptor beta chains below, sequenced in a study of cytomegalovirus exposure and HLA in healthy donors. The primer mix had 60 Vbeta and 13 Jbeta primers. Profiling relied on immunoSEQ multiplex PCR, and the TCRdb table lists in-frame clones only, not all of them. The repertoire holds 120,000 or so clones, with over 80% as singletons. Sample: PBMCs. Receptors originate from a man younger than 45 in good health and CMV-seronegative.

The count of this clone is one. The chain has TRBV9 and TRBJ1-5; maybe TRBD1 (6 bases). V dropped 4 bases and J dropped 5 bases, with 16 bases sitting between them. This CDR3 has 15 residues. Germline CDR1 and CDR2: SGDLS and YYNGEE. In DNA form, the CDR3 reads TGTGCCAGCAGCCAGGGGCGGAACCCCTATCAGCCCCAGCATTTT. This sequence encodes CASSQGRNPYQPQHF. Looking up the rest from reference TRBV9 and TRBJ1-5 gives the full variable domain: DSGVTQTPKHLITATGQRVTLRCSPRSGDLSVYWYQQSLDQGLQFLIQYYNGEERAKGNILERFSAQQFPDLHSELNLSSLELGDSALYFCASSQGRNPYQPQHFGDGTRLSIL.

The gene calls are TRBV7-9 and TRBJ2-7; 9 nucleotides agree with TRBD1. With 5 bases clipped from V and 4 bases from J, the junction kept 12 bases outside the gene matches. Germline V gene data show CDR1 as SEHNR and CDR2 as FQNEAQ (reference sequence). This CDR3 has 16 amino acids. CDR3 nucleotide sequence: TGTGCCAGCAGCCAACCCCCTGCCGGGACAGGGTACGAGCAGTACTTC. This gives the protein CASSQPPAGTGYEQYF.

This clone was observed a handful of times. The chain recombines TRBV6-6 with TRBJ1-3; 7 bases agree with TRBD1. The V segment lost 6 bases and the J segment 2 bases; nucleotides outside the gene matches: 7. The CDR3 consists of 15 residues. Germline-derived CDR1 and CDR2 are MNHNY and SVGAGI (reference sequence). The DNA for the CDR3 is TGTGCCAGCAGCCAACCGGGACAGACTGGAAACACCATATATTTT. It specifies CASSQPGQTGNTIYF.

A word on this clone: One end of the junction is discordant with germline, which a read error may explain. The J gene is TRBJ2-6, the V gene TRBV7-2; a possible D gene is TRBD1 (5 bases). From germline, CDR1 is SGHTA and CDR2 FQGNSA. The CDR3 covers 15 residues. The CDR3 region is CASSQSRAGANGLTF. In nucleotides, the CDR3 is TGTGCCAGCAGCCAAAGCAGGGCTGGGGCCAACGGCCTGACTTTC.

CDR3 nucleotides: TGTGCCAGCAGTTTATCGACAGGGGGAGATGGCTACACCTTC. This codes for CASSLSTGGDGYTF. V is TRBV28 and J is TRBJ1-2, with 9 bases matching TRBD1. Germline trimming cut 1 base from V and 6 bases from J; bases unmatched to any gene: 3. The CDR3 totals 14 residues. The germline CDR1 and CDR2 sequences are MDHEN and SYDVKM.

The V gene is TRBV5-1, the J gene TRBJ2-1; 8 positions agree with TRBD1. The junction had 5 bases not matched to a gene; V was cut back by 4 bases and J by 2 bases. The V gene's germline CDR1 is SGHRS and CDR2 YFSETQ. The CDR3 is 15 residues long. The CDR3 loop reads CASSDRGQAYNEQFF. The CDR3 nucleotides are TGCGCCAGCAGCGACAGGGGTCAAGCCTACAATGAGCAGTTCTTC.

The chain is built from TRBV2 and TRBJ2-3; TRBD2 matches 8 bases. V shed 7 bases and J 1 base; nucleotides not matched to a gene: 10. There are 16 residues in the CDR3. Looked up from germline, CDR1 is SNHLY and CDR2 is FYNNEI. CDR3 protein: CASIRFAGGGTDTQYF. The CDR3 region has the DNA TGTGCCAGCATACGCTTCGCGGGGGGAGGCACAGATACGCAGTATTTT.

Concerning this clone itself: This specimen includes other DNA sequences encoding the same CDR3. V and J are TRBV5-1 and TRBJ2-1, with 7 bases identical to TRBD1. The CDR3 extends over 14 amino acids. CDR1 and CDR2 (germline): SGHRS, YFSETQ. With 5 bases clipped from V and 1 base from J, the junction kept 3 bases outside the gene matches. The CDR3 DNA sequence: TGCGCCAGCAGTCGGGACAGTTCCTACAATGAGCAGTTCTTC. It translates to CASSRDSSYNEQFF. Using reference TRBV5-1 and TRBJ2-1 for the parts outside the CDR3, the full variable domain is KAGVTQTPRYLIKTRGQQVTLSCSPISGHRSVSWYQQTPGQGLQFLFEYFSETQRNKGNFPGRFSGRQFSNSRSEMNVSTLELGDSALYLCASSRDSSYNEQFFGPGTRLTVL.

The chain recombines TRBV7-9 with TRBJ2-1, with 10 nucleotides matching TRBD2. Germline CDR1 SEHNR, CDR2 FQNEAQ (reference sequence). Trimming removed 4 bases from V and 5 bases from J; junction bases left unmatched: 5. The CDR3 runs to 15 residues. The CDR3 here is CASSYISGGNNEQFF. The CDR3, as DNA: TGTGCCAGCAGCTACATTAGCGGGGGGAACAATGAGCAGTTCTTC.